This T cell receptor (beta chain) appears in the sequencing data of a study of cytomegalovirus exposure and HLA in healthy donors (dated 2017 in TCRdb). Regarding the complete study: According to an earlier analysis of 587 of the donors, about 179 million T cells yielded roughly 110 million unique TCR beta sequences and about 300 Gb of sequence data. An early release that covered fewer than 750 HLA-typed donors contained approximately 320 gigabases of sequencing data and tens of millions of unique TCR sequences. Among the roughly 400 genotyped donors, approximately 77% belonged to the genetic ancestry cluster associated with self-reported Caucasian donors. The study was designed to test whether signatures of past pathogen exposure could be identified by cataloging public T cell receptors. The study used immunosequencing to profile the T cell repertoires of 666 subjects and linked those repertoires to cytomegalovirus serostatus. In addition to the first cohort of around 670 subjects, a separate validation cohort of approximately 130 different subjects was used. To predict cytomegalovirus infection status, the study brought together high-throughput TCR immunosequencing, statistical association of individual TCRs with disease status, and machine learning. A later analysis re-analyzed previously published TCR beta repertoires from 660 or so donors and added high-resolution HLA genotyping to study TCR occurrence patterns. Rather than using new phenotypic data, the later analysis identified candidate immune exposures from TCR beta sequences and from how often those sequences occurred across donors. In an earlier analysis of roughly 600 of the donors, high-throughput TCR beta sequencing was used to judge whether each TCR beta V gene segment behaved as functional or pseudogenic. Donor age, sex, ethnicity and CMV serostatus were collected together with the repertoire data. A later genetic analysis took genome-wide SNP genotypes for about three fifths of the roughly 700 donors and used that subset as a discovery cohort. All discovery cohort repertoires had been generated on a single sequencing platform. Both class I and class II loci were covered by HLA typing, at four-digit resolution. Typing coverage varied by locus: roughly 629-640 donors for A, B, C, DRB1 and DQB1; more than 500 for DQA1; more than 600 for DPA1; 400 to 480 for DPB1. About five DR-DQ haplotypes were treated as single units for association and clustering because of strong linkage in the cohort. Among approximately 370 genotyped donors of the cohort, an average of around 220,000 unique TCR beta nucleotide sequences was sequenced per donor, of which 15% to 20% were non-productive. Study-wide findings and limitations: The presence/absence analyses assumed that sequencing depth was roughly uniform across donors, and that assumption may not be true. Some IMGT-functional V segments, including TRBV6-2 and TRBV6-3, could not be distinguished by the 87-base-pair reads and were therefore excluded. A further reported finding was that TCR beta sequences accurately predicted the HLA-A and HLA-B alleles for most subjects in the first cohort. The sequencing pipeline was judged likely to have produced a cluster of highly shared sequence variants as a technical artifact. In a later analysis, TCR association rates were found to vary across HLA loci, with the most associated TCRs seen for DRB1 alleles and the fewest for HLA-C alleles. A later analysis associated 16,951 TCR beta sequences with specific HLA alleles at a false discovery rate of 0.05. According to the authors, the approach could potentially be generalized to other disease states and immunological phenotypes. In this cohort, only TCR beta chains were sequenced, and detectable features were limited by the absence of alpha or paired-chain data. The classifier was reported to diagnose cytomegalovirus status with high specificity and sensitivity in both the original cohort and the validation cohort. A few of the identified cytomegalovirus-associated TCR beta chains were confirmed in vitro to be specific for cytomegalovirus antigens. Most CMV-associated TCR beta chains appeared to be HLA-restricted in a later analysis, and the HLA associations seemed to be driven largely by CMV exposure. According to a later genetic analysis, donors in an Asian-associated ancestry cluster had fewer N-insertions in productive TCRs than the approximately 650-donor mean. Broadly in line with IMGT annotations, most TCR beta V segments showed up in productive rearrangements about 90% or about 30% of the time in an earlier analysis of around 600 of the donors. V-gene and J-gene trimming of TCR beta chains was associated with a missense DCLRE1C variant in a later genetic analysis, and the association was replicated in an independent cohort. In a later analysis, HLA-associated TCR beta chains were found to be more clonally expanded and to have lower generation probabilities than equally common non-associated chains. Because HLA typing was missing for some donors at each locus, association tests included only the typed subset. Linkage disequilibrium might explain the correlated functional status among segregating V segments, but an unknown experimental factor could not be ruled out. Immune exposure information for the cohort was limited to CMV serostatus. According to a later analysis, parvovirus B19, influenza, CMV and Epstein-Barr virus appeared linked to several top co-occurrence clusters. When HLA alleles, especially DR and DQ, strongly co-occurred, attributing TCR associations to individual alleles was difficult. Across donors, most TCR sequences were observed very rarely, whereas some public TCRs were present in many individuals. Because counts were too low, some 17 rarely observed V segments, including chromosome 9 orphons, were excluded from the earlier analysis of about 500 of the donors. The study gave a list of some 150 TCR beta chains associated with cytomegalovirus.

In total, fewer than 750 healthy bone marrow donors made up the cohort. Cohort members were all nominally healthy when sampled, although unrecorded immune exposures were likely present. The donor tested CMV seronegative, placing the donor among the roughly 400 seronegative members of the cohort. Each donor provided a peripheral blood sample, and peripheral blood mononuclear cells were used for TCR beta sequencing. Genomic DNA was extracted from the blood cell samples with the Qiagen DNeasy Blood Extraction Kit. Per the germline V gene, SNHLY is the CDR1 and FYNNEI is the CDR2. V trim: 8 bases; J trim: 5 bases; unmatched bases: 11. Its CDR3 holds 15 amino acids, cysteine through phenylalanine. The only DNA kept is the CDR3, 45 bases in frame from the first base. The library was prepared using the immunoSEQ multiplex PCR assay. For the multiplex PCR, a mixture combining 60 forward primers for TCR Vbeta segments and 13 reverse primers for TCR Jbeta segments was used. A multiplex PCR assay on genomic DNA amplified the CDR3 region of rearranged TCR beta genes. The Illumina HiSeq System was used to sequence the amplified TCR beta libraries as 87-base-pair reads. The published analysis was carried out like this. A later analysis tallied some 79 million unique TCR beta chains across the approximately 670 repertoires, and approximately 12 million of those chains were shared by two or more donors. Raw reads were error-corrected and collapsed into unique sequences with a nearest-neighbor algorithm that merged closely related sequences to remove PCR and sequencing errors. Alignment of CDR3 sequences to IMGT reference sequences was used to assign V, D and J gene segments. For a sequence to be retained, a match of at least six nucleotides to both a V gene segment and a J gene segment was required. Rearrangements were called productive when the CDR3 lacked stop codons and stayed in frame with V and J; all others were non-productive. CDR3 was defined according to IMGT convention as the region running from the second conserved V-encoded cysteine to the conserved J-encoded phenylalanine. The earlier analysis of about 500 of the donors excluded sequences that lacked an unambiguous match to a single V gene segment. In an earlier analysis of roughly 600 of the donors, a V segment was called functional when productive rearrangements were above 56.7%, and segregating when the standard deviation between donors exceeded 5%. A statistical classification framework was developed to diagnose cytomegalovirus status using the catalog of TCR beta chain sequences. A later analysis assigned V and J genes by comparing TCR nucleotide sequences with IMGT/GENE-DB human TR gene sequences. The TCRdist pipeline was used in a later analysis to assign CDR3 sequences and most-parsimonious VDJ recombination scenarios. In a later analysis, each TCR beta chain was defined by its CDR3 amino acid sequence together with its V-gene family, and reads lacking a unique V-gene family were excluded. In a later analysis, 450 to 600 highly shared, low-generation-probability nucleotide sequences were removed to address suspected cross-contamination and a sequencing artifact. A later analysis calculated a clonal expansion index for each public chain from normalized within-repertoire ranks of inferred template counts. Generation probabilities in a later analysis came from a VDJ recombination model fitted to out-of-frame rearrangements, and those results were checked against IGoR. Hypergeometric tests were used in a later analysis to score TCR-TCR, TCR-HLA and TCR-CMV co-occurrence, with a repertoire-size bias correction applied to the TCR pairs. To estimate false discovery rates, a later analysis permuted the HLA or CMV assignments 20 times. In a later analysis, co-occurring TCRs were grouped using DBSCAN, and TCRdist sequence similarity was added for clustering within HLA-allele-positive subsets. Co-occurrence clustering excluded repertoires with fewer than 30,000 or more than 120,000 public chains, plus five with anomalous nucleotide sharing. TCRdb took this table from immuneACCESS and kept in-frame rearrangements with V and J called. Such tables lack part of the clones; where checked against another copy, unresolved V genes explain under half of the gap, and the rest is unexplained. That table furnishes V, J and clone size, whereas the DNA furnished D and trimming. Across this sample there are 130,000 to 150,000 clones, with approximately 73% seen only once. The top ten clonotypes cover 1% to 1.5% of the sample.

To note about this clone: The antigen this receptor binds is unknown. Base-call qualities are not available, and no considerably larger clone is one nucleotide away.

The clonotype comes from a woman in her forties in good health and CMV-seronegative. Input material: PBMCs. The chain uses TRBV2 and TRBJ1-2, with 10 junctional bases fitting TRBD1. The CDR3 in this case is CASSTAGQGGYGYTF. The sequenced DNA: TGTGCCAGCTCAACCGCCGGACAGGGGGGATATGGCTACACCTTC. The entire variable domain, with the stretches around the CDR3 drawn from the reference TRBV2 and TRBJ1-2 proteins, is EPEVTQTPSHQVTQMGQEVILRCVPISNHLYFYWYRQILGQKVEFLVSFYNNEISEKSEIFDDQFSVERPDGSNFTLKIRSTKLEDSAMYFCASSTAGQGGYGYTFGSGTRLTVV.